Following are 31 T cell receptor beta chains from one sample sequenced in a study of monozygotic twins with inflammatory bowel disease. TCRdb reprocessed the 5' RACE reads, keeping one entry per CDR3 protein, no DNA. Here the sample table reports about 43,000 distinct CDR3 sequences. The sample taken for sequencing was blood. The receptors were sampled from a human donor with ulcerative colitis or Crohn's disease, or a healthy co-twin of an affected twin (not recorded which).

V is TRBV12-3 or TRBV12-4 and J is TRBJ1-4; checking the TCRdb D call of TRBD1 is not possible without DNA. This CDR3 is built from 16 residues. The CDR3 reads CASSFFPGAGNEKLFF.

The rearrangement links TRBV11-2 to TRBJ2-3; TCRdb returns TRBD1, unconfirmable since there is no DNA. Per the germline V gene, CDR1 is SGHAT and CDR2 is FQNNGV. This CDR3 contains 17 residues. CDR3 region: CASSAHPPGGSSDTQYF.

This sequence joins TRBV20-1 and TRBJ2-3; lacking DNA, the TRBD2 call made by TCRdb goes unchecked. The CDR3 runs 14 residues. CDR1 and CDR2 (germline): DFQATT, SNEGSKA (reference sequence). The CDR3 here is CSAGVGEGRDTQYF.

This rearrangement joins TRBV20-1 to TRBJ1-5; TCRdb's D call, TRBD1, is unchecked because there is no DNA. The CDR3 is made up of 17 amino acids. The germline gives CDR1 DFQATT, CDR2 SNEGSKA (reference sequence). The chain's CDR3 is CSARDSRLPSGNQPQHF.

The chain recombines TRBV18 with TRBJ2-3. The CDR3 is 15 residues long. Germline V gives CDR1 KGHSH, CDR2 LQKENI. The CDR3 is CASSPPALATDTQYF. The whole variable domain, remainder taken from reference TRBV18 and TRBJ2-3, is NAGVMQNPRHLVRRRGQEARLRCSPMKGHSHVYWYRQLPEEGLKFMVYLQKENIIDESGMPKERFSAEFPKEGPSILRIQQVVRGDSAAYFCASSPPALATDTQYFGPGTRLTVL.

The rearrangement links TRBV7-9 to TRBJ1-1; as DNA is missing, the TRBD1 call by TCRdb cannot be tested. Germline CDR1 reads SEHNR; CDR2 reads FQNEAQ (reference sequence). This CDR3 contains 15 residues. CDR3: CASSLTGTGKTEAFF.

The chain uses TRBV7-2 and TRBJ1-4; TCRdb proposes TRBD1, but this gene call is untestable without DNA. This CDR3 comprises 15 residues. Per germline, CDR1 SGHTA and CDR2 FQGNSA. The CDR3: CASSLEGQSHEKLFF.

J is TRBJ1-5 and V is TRBV6-1; the D call of TRBD1 rests on TCRdb alone, since no DNA is present to check it. CDR1 and CDR2 (germline): MNHNS, SASEGT. The CDR3 totals 18 residues. CDR3 region: CASSEVLGTGHSNQPQHF.

V and J are TRBV7-2 and TRBJ1-2; TCRdb's D gene call, TRBD1, goes unchecked for lack of DNA. Germline CDR1 SGHTA, CDR2 FQGNSA. The CDR3 length is 16 residues. CDR3 residues: CASSSDQGAIIYGYTF.

The chain uses TRBV4-1 and TRBJ2-1; the TCRdb call, TRBD1, lacks DNA for checking. The CDR3 contains 13 residues. Germline V CDR1 and CDR2: MGHRA, YSYEKL. The CDR3 here is CASSQDEGLEQFF.

The V gene is TRBV5-4, the J gene TRBJ2-2; lacking DNA, the TRBD1 call made by TCRdb goes unchecked. The length of the CDR3 is 16 residues. CDR1 and CDR2 from the germline V gene are SGHNT and YYREEE (reference sequence). This CDR3 is CASSSQGARGTGELFF.

The chain carries TRBV9 and TRBJ1-5; TCRdb's assignment of TRBD1 cannot be checked, as there is no DNA. This CDR3 spans 13 amino acids. Germline V gene lookup returns CDR1 SGDLS and CDR2 YYNGEE. The chain's CDR3 is CASSAQGNQPQHF.

The gene calls are TRBV7-9 and TRBJ2-7; there is no DNA to check the TCRdb D call of TRBD2. The CDR3 is made up of 15 amino acids. CDR1 SEHNR and CDR2 FQNEAQ come from the germline V gene (reference sequence). CDR3 protein: CASSHPLAGGYEQYF.

The rearrangement joins TRBV20-1 to TRBJ2-7; the TCRdb call, TRBD1, lacks DNA for checking. The CDR3 length is 14 residues. CDR1 and CDR2 from the germline V gene are DFQATT and SNEGSKA (reference sequence). The CDR3 sequence: CSASEGQGYYEQYF.

The J gene is TRBJ2-3, the V gene TRBV20-1; the D call of TRBD2 rests on TCRdb alone, since no DNA is present to check it. The germline CDR1 and CDR2 sequences are DFQATT and SNEGSKA (reference sequence). CDR3 length: 15 amino acids. The CDR3 sequence: CSARAGSGGSDTQYF.

The V call is TRBV4-1, the J call TRBJ2-5; as DNA is missing, the TRBD2 call by TCRdb cannot be tested. This CDR3 contains 14 residues. From germline, CDR1 is MGHRA and CDR2 YSYEKL. This CDR3 reads CASSHGTSAETQYF.

The chain joins TRBV12-3 or TRBV12-4 to TRBJ1-1; the TRBD1 assignment by TCRdb is unverifiable without DNA. CDR3 length: 14 amino acids. CDR3 residues: CASSPRQGYTEAFF.

The chain joins TRBV25-1 to TRBJ1-1. CDR1 MGHDK and CDR2 SYGVNS come from the germline V gene. CDR3 size: 11 residues. CDR3 residues: CASRESTEAFF.

The V gene is TRBV20-1, the J gene TRBJ2-3; the D gene TCRdb calls, TRBD2, cannot be checked with no DNA. Germline V gene data show CDR1 as DFQATT and CDR2 as SNEGSKA (reference sequence). The CDR3 is made up of 15 amino acids. CDR3: CSARGLAGGWNTQYF.

V usage is TRBV28 and J usage is TRBJ2-5. Germline V gene sequence: CDR1 MDHEN, CDR2 SYDVKM. This CDR3 has 14 amino acids. CDR3 amino acids: CASSLGVAWETQYF. Variable domain in full (rest from reference TRBV28 and TRBJ2-5): DVKVTQSSRYLVKRTGEKVFLECVQDMDHENMFWYRQDPGLGLRLIYFSYDVKMKEKGDIPEGYSVSREKKERFSLILESASTNQTSMYLCASSLGVAWETQYFGPGTRLLVL.

V and J are TRBV28 and TRBJ1-2; TCRdb proposes TRBD1, but this gene call is untestable without DNA. This CDR3 is 15 amino acids long. The germline V gene encodes CDR1 MDHEN and CDR2 SYDVKM. The CDR3 here is CASSWGTGGGYGYTF.

The chain couples TRBV20-1 to TRBJ1-5; TCRdb gives TRBD1 as the D gene, but with no DNA this cannot be confirmed. CDR3 length: 13 residues. Looked up from germline, CDR1 is DFQATT and CDR2 is SNEGSKA (reference sequence). CDR3 amino acids: CSARGTGLQPQHF.

The chain combines TRBV7-2 with TRBJ2-3; TCRdb's D gene call, TRBD2, goes unchecked for lack of DNA. The V gene's germline CDR1 is SGHTA and CDR2 FQGNSA. The CDR3 extends over 16 amino acids. CDR3 region: CASSPLGTSFSNTQYF.

The J gene is TRBJ2-1, the V gene TRBV12-3 or TRBV12-4. This CDR3 has 14 residues. The CDR3 sequence is CASSLGVRDNEQFF.

The chain couples TRBV20-1 to TRBJ2-2; absent DNA, TCRdb's TRBD2 call cannot be checked. This CDR3 region has 16 residues. The germline V gene has CDR1 DFQATT and CDR2 SNEGSKA (reference sequence). The CDR3 region is CSARGVGQTNTGELFF.

The gene calls are TRBV2 and TRBJ2-1; TCRdb calls TRBD2, which cannot be checked without DNA. The CDR3 is made up of 13 amino acids. Germline CDR1 reads SNHLY; CDR2 reads FYNNEI. CDR3 in amino acids: CAGLGTSYNEQFF.

The chain joins TRBV20-1 to TRBJ1-1; no DNA is available, so the TRBD1 call from TCRdb remains unchecked. Germline CDR1 is DFQATT and CDR2 is SNEGSKA (reference sequence). CDR3 length equals 16 residues. The CDR3 protein is CSARFSGRIMNTEAFF.

The genes are TRBV19 and TRBJ2-2. This CDR3 spans 15 amino acids. Germline CDR1 reads LNHDA; CDR2 reads SQIVND (reference sequence). The CDR3 loop reads CASSTAFGGTGELFF.

The chain has TRBV5-4 and TRBJ2-7; TCRdb's D call of TRBD1 is untestable without DNA. The CDR3 is 15 amino acids. Germline CDR1 is SGHNT and CDR2 is YYREEE (reference sequence). This CDR3 reads CASSRTGTGAYEQYF.

The gene calls are TRBV12-3 or TRBV12-4 and TRBJ2-7; the TCRdb call, TRBD1, lacks DNA for checking. CDR3 length equals 13 residues. CDR3 in amino acids: CANGWQGAVEQYF.

V is TRBV7-2 and J is TRBJ1-4; TCRdb returns TRBD1, unconfirmable since there is no DNA. The V gene's germline CDR1 is SGHTA and CDR2 FQGNSA. The CDR3 loop spans 14 amino acids. CDR3 amino acids: CASSLSRVNEKLFF.